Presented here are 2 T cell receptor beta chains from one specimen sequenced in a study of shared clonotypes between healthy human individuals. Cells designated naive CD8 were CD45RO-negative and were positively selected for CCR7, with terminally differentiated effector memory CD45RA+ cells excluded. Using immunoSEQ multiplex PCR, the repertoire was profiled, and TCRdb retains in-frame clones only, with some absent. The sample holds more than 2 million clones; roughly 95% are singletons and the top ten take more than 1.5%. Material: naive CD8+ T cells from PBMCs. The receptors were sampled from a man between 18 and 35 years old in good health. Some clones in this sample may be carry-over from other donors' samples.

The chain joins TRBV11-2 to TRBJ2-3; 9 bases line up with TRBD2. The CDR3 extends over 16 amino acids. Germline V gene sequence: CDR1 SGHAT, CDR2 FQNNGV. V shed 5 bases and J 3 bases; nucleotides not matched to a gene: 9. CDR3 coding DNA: TGTGCCAGCAGCCTGACTAGCGGACGGGGGACAGATACGCAGTATTTT. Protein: CASSLTSGRGTDTQYF.

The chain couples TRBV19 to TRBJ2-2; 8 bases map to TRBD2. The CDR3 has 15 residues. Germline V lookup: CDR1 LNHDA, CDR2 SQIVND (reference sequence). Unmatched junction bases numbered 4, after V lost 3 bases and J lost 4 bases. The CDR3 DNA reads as TGTGCCAGTAGTATCAGGCTAGCGGGCACCGGGGAGCTGTTTTTT. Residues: CASSIRLAGTGELFF.